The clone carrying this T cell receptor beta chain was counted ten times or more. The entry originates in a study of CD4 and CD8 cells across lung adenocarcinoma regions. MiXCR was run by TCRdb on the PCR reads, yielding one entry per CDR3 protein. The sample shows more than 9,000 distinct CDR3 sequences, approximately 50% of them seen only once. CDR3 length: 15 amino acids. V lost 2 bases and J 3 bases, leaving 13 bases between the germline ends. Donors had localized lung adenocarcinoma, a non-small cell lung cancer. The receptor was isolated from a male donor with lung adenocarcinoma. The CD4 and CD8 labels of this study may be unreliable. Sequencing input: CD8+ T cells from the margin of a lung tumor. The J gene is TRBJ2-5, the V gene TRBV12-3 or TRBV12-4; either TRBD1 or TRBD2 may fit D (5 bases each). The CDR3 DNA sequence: TGTGCCAGCAGTTTACCAGGGACCAATGAAGAGACCCAGTACTTC. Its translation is CASSLPGTNEETQYF.